The sequence of this T cell receptor beta chain was determined in a study of T cell repertoires in cytomegalovirus infection. About the research overall: The authors relied on CMV epitopes, both recently identified HLA-C-restricted and well-studied HLA-B-restricted.

One entry per CDR3 protein results from TCRdb running MiXCR on the reads. The table has roughly 990,000 distinct CDR3 sequences, roughly 30% seen once. Study results and caveats: In two of eight donors, the top clonotype was HLA-C-restricted CMV-specific.

This clonotype was seen more than once but under ten times. What it recognizes is unknown. The V gene's germline CDR1 is SGHTA and CDR2 FQGTGA. Trimming took 2 bases from V and 4 from J, leaving 15 bases between them. The CDR3 loop spans 15 amino acids. The V call is TRBV7-3, the J call TRBJ2-7; TRBD1 or TRBD2 may be the D gene (5 bases each). The source of this sequence is a human donor in good health (CMV status not recorded). Some clones in this sample may be carry-over from other donors' samples. Specimen: cultured CD8+ T cells from PBMCs, collected from culture after CMV antigen stimulation. The CDR3 loop reads CASSLFGTRRYEQYV. The DNA of the CDR3 is TGTGCCAGCAGCTTATTTGGGACGCGAAGGTACGAGCAGTACGTC.